These T cell receptor beta chains were read from a single sample in a study of metastatic and nonmetastatic thyroid tumors. Using MiXCR, TCRdb re-called clones from the PCR reads. The sample lists some 23,000 clones; about a quarter were seen once. The specimen sequenced was tumor tissue. The receptor set was obtained from a female donor with papillary thyroid cancer or a benign thyroid nodule (not recorded which). Some clones in this sample may be carry-over from other donors' samples. CDR3s include the opening cysteine and the closing phenylalanine or tryptophan. The D gene is left open where the match is weak. Size tells how often a clone was seen (once, few, many) or the class of an expanded clone, and some rows leave it out.

clone_size j_call d_call v_call cdr3_aa cdr3_nt
once TRBJ2-1 TRBD2 TRBV20-1 CSSTGLADYNEQFF TGCAGTTCAACGGGACTAGCTGATTACAATGAGCAGTTCTTC
few TRBJ1-6 TRBD1 TRBV28 CASSLNEDRGDPGESPLHF TGTGCCAGCAGTTTAAACGAAGACAGGGGGGACCCGGGGGAATCACCCCTCCACTTT
NA TRBJ1-2 NA TRBV4-2 CASSSMGANYVYTF TGTGCCAGCAGCTCGATGGGGGCCAACTATGTCTACACCTTC
many TRBJ2-3 NA TRBV27 CASSELADTQYF TGTGCCAGCAGTGAGCTGGCAGATACGCAGTATTTT
many TRBJ1-2 NA TRBV20-1 CSARDRALYGYTF TGCAGTGCTAGAGACCGGGCTCTCTATGGCTACACCTTC
many TRBJ1-6 NA TRBV30 CAWSVPRGRGNSPLHF TGTGCCTGGAGTGTACCCAGGGGACGTGGAAATTCACCCCTCCACTTT
few TRBJ1-1 NA TRBV27 CASSLGVAEAFF TGTGCCAGCAGTCTGGGGGTGGCTGAAGCTTTCTTT
NA TRBJ1-6 NA TRBV20-1 CSARDIPENSPLHF TGCAGTGCTAGAGATATACCAGAGAATTCACCCCTCCACTTT
medium-sized TRBJ1-6 NA TRBV28 CASSFLATAYNSPLHF TGTGCCAGCAGTTTTCTTGCGACGGCCTATAATTCACCCCTCCACTTT
NA TRBJ2-1 TRBD2 TRBV5-1 CVSTSGGGGEYNEQFF TGCGTCAGCACCTCCGGCGGCGGGGGGGAGTACAATGAGCAGTTCTTC
few TRBJ2-7 NA TRBV27 CASSLDTGYEHYF TGTGCCAGCAGTTTGGACACGGGGTACGAGCATTACTTC
many TRBJ1-1 TRBD1 TRBV5-1 CASSSAGGYTEAFF TGCGCCAGCAGCTCAGCAGGGGGGTACACTGAAGCTTTCTTT
many TRBJ1-3 NA TRBV30 CAWIQGSGNTIYF TGTGCCTGGATACAGGGCTCGGGAAACACCATATATTTT
many TRBJ2-1 NA TRBV7-9 CAWHGAYPDNEQFF TGTGCCTGGCACGGGGCTTATCCTGACAATGAGCAGTTCTTC
NA TRBJ2-7 NA TRBV6-2/TRBV6-3 CASSPNYGTVHEQYF TGTGCCAGCAGTCCTAATTACGGGACGGTCCACGAGCAGTACTTC
NA TRBJ1-6 NA TRBV6-1 CASSLLHTELQGDAIHF TGTGCCAGCAGCCTACTTCACACCGAGTTACAGGGTGATGCCATCCACTTT
many TRBJ2-7 NA TRBV24-1 CATSAGSYEQYF TGTGCCACCAGTGCGGGATCCTACGAGCAGTACTTC
medium-sized TRBJ2-7 TRBD2 TRBV10-1 CASSKGTSGAYEQYF TGCGCCAGCAGTAAGGGGACTAGCGGAGCCTACGAGCAGTACTTC
few TRBJ2-1 NA TRBV6-1 CASSRGNEQFF TGTGCCAGCAGTCGAGGTAATGAGCAGTTCTTC
NA TRBJ1-1 TRBD1 TRBV28 CASSFQDRGAFF TGTGCCAGCAGTTTCCAGGACAGGGGCGCTTTCTTT
NA TRBJ2-5 NA TRBV9 CASIPRASPGVTQYF TGTGCCAGCATCCCCCGGGCTAGTCCGGGGGTGACCCAGTACTTC
many TRBJ1-3 NA TRBV30 CAWRRSSGNTIYF TGTGCCTGGAGAAGATCCTCTGGAAACACCATATATTTT
NA TRBJ2-7 NA TRBV7-8 CASSPTATSGGRVEQYF TGTGCCAGCAGCCCAACCGCTACCTCGGGCGGTAGAGTGGAGCAGTACTTC
NA TRBJ2-7 TRBD2 TRBV4-2 CASSQLLAGDYEQYF TGTGCCAGCAGCCAATTACTAGCGGGGGACTACGAGCAGTACTTC
NA TRBJ2-3 NA TRBV5-4 CASSFLIGTDTQYF TGTGCCAGCAGCTTCTTGATCGGGACAGATACGCAGTATTTT
few TRBJ1-1 NA TRBV12-3/TRBV12-4 CASRLKGGGTEAFF TGTGCCAGCAGACTAAAGGGTGGAGGAACTGAAGCTTTCTTT
medium-sized TRBJ2-7 TRBD1 TRBV5-1 CASNEEGQVFYEQYF TGCGCCAGCAACGAGGAGGGACAGGTATTCTACGAGCAGTACTTC
many TRBJ2-7 NA TRBV20-1 CSAQDGTLGYEQYF TGCAGTGCCCAAGATGGGACACTCGGCTACGAGCAGTACTTC
NA TRBJ1-2 TRBD1 TRBV7-9 CASSLLGTGNYGYTF TGTGCCAGCAGCCTGCTTGGGACAGGCAACTATGGCTACACCTTC
few TRBJ2-7 TRBD1 TRBV12-3/TRBV12-4 CASRGQGSSYEQYF TGTGCCAGCAGAGGACAGGGGAGCTCCTACGAGCAGTACTTC
few TRBJ2-7 NA TRBV7-2 CARGGDEQYF TGTGCCAGAGGGGGGGACGAGCAGTACTTT
medium-sized TRBJ1-4 NA TRBV19 CASSNAGENEKLFF TGTGCCAGTAGTAACGCAGGGGAAAATGAAAAACTGTTTTTT
NA TRBJ1-2 TRBD1 TRBV27 CASRSYRGPSSNYGYTF TGTGCCAGCCGAAGTTACAGGGGGCCCTCCTCTAACTATGGCTACACCTTC
many TRBJ2-5 TRBD1 TRBV7-9 CASSFGTGGEETQYF TGTGCCAGCAGCTTTGGCACAGGGGGCGAGGAGACCCAGTACTTC
few TRBJ2-7 TRBD2 TRBV6-1 CASSEDSGSSYEQYF TGTGCCAGCAGTGAAGATAGCGGGAGCTCCTACGAGCAGTACTTC
many TRBJ2-5 TRBD2 TRBV4-2 CASSQASGGQETQYF TGTGCCAGCAGCCAAGCTAGCGGGGGGCAAGAGACCCAGTACTTC
NA TRBJ2-1 NA TRBV20-1 CSALGPNWANNEQFF TGCAGTGCTCTCGGACCCAATTGGGCTAACAATGAGCAGTTCTTC
few TRBJ2-5 NA TRBV6-1 CASGGRGTPREIQYF TGTGCCAGCGGGGGCCGGGGGACCCCCCGTGAGATCCAGTACTTC
few TRBJ2-5 TRBD2 TRBV6-1 CASAGGGYQETQYF TGTGCCTCCGCGGGCGGGGGGTACCAAGAGACCCAGTACTTC
few TRBJ1-2 NA TRBV25-1 CAIIESTGSYGYTF TGTGCCATCATTGAATCGACAGGCTCCTATGGCTACACCTTC
NA TRBJ1-1 NA TRBV20-1 CSARDRRDTEAFF TGCAGTGCTAGAGATCGGAGGGACACTGAAGCTTTCTTT